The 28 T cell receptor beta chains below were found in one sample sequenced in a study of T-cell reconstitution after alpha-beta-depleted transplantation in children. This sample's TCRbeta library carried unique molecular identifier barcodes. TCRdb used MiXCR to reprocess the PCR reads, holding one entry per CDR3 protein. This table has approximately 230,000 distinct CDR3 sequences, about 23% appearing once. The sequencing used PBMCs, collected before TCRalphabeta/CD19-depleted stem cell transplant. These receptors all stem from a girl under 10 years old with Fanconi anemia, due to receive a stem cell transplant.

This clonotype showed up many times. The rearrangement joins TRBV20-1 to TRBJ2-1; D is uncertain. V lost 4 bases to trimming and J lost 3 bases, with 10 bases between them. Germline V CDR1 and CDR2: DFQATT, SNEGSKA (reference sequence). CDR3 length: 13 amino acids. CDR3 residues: CSATPTGYNEQFF. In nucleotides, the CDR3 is TGCAGTGCTACGCCTACGGGCTACAATGAGCAGTTCTTC.

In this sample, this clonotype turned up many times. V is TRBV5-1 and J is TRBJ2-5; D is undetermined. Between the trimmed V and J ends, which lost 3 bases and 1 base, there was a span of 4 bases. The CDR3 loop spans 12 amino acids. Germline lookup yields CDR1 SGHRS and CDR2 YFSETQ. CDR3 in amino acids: CASSSAQETQYF. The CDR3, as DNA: TGCGCCAGCAGCTCCGCCCAAGAGACCCAGTACTTC.

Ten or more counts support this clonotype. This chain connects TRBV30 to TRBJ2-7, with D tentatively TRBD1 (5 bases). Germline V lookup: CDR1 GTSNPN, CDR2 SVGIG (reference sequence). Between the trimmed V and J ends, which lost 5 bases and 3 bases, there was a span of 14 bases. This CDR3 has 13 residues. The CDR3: CAWGTGHNYEQYF. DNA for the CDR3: TGTGCCTGGGGAACCGGACACAACTACGAGCAGTACTTC.

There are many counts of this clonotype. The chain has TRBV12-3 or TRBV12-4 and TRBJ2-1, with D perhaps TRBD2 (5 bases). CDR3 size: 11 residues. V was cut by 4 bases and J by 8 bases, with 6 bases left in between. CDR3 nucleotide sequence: TGTGCCAGCAGTTCCGGGGATGAGCAGTTCTTC. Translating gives CASSSGDEQFF.

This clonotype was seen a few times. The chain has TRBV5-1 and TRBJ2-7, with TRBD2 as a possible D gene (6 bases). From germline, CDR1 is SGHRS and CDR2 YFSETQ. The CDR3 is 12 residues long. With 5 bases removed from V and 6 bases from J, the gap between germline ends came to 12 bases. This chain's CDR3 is CASSLGGSEQYF. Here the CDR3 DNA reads TGCGCCAGCAGTCTGGGGGGATCCGAGCAGTACTTC.

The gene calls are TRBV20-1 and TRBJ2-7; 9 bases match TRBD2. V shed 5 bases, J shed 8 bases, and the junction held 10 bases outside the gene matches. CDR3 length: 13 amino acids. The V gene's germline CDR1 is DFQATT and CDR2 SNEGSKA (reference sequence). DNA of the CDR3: TGCAGTGCTGACATTGGCGGGGGGGAAAAGCAGTACTTC. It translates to CSADIGGGEKQYF.

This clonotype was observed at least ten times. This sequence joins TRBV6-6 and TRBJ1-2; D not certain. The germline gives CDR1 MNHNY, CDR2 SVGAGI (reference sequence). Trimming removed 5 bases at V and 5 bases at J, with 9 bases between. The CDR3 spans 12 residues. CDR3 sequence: CASSPRQYGYTF. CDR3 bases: TGTGCCAGCAGTCCCCGACAATATGGCTACACCTTC.

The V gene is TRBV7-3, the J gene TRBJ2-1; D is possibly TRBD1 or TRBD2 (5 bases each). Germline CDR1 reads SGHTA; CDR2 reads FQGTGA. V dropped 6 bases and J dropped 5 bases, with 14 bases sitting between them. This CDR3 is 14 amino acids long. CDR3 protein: CASRTGTTDNEQFF. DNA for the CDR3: TGTGCCAGCAGAACCGGGACGACCGACAATGAGCAGTTCTTC.

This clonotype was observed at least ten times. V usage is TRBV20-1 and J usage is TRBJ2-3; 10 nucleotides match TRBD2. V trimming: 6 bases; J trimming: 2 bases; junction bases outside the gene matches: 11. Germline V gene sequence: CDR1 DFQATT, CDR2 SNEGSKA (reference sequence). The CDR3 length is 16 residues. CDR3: CSAEARTSGPTDTQYF. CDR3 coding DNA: TGCAGTGCCGAGGCCCGGACTAGCGGACCCACAGATACGCAGTATTTT.

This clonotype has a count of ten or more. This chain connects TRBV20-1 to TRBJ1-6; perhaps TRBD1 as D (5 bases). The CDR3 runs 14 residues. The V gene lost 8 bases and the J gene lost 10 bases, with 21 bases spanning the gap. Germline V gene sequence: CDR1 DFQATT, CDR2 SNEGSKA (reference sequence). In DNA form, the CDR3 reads TGCAGTCCCAACCAACAGGACCCTCGCTCACCCCTCCACTTT. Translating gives CSPNQQDPRSPLHF.

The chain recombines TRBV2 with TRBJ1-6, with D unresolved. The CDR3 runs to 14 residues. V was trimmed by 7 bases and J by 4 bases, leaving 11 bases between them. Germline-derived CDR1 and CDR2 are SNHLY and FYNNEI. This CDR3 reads CASIAGSYNSPLHF. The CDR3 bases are TGTGCCAGCATAGCAGGATCATATAATTCACCCCTCCACTTT.

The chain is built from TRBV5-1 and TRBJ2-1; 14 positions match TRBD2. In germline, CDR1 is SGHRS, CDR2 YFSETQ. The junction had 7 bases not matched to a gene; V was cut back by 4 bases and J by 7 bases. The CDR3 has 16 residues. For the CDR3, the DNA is TGCGCCAGCAGCCCCGGGACTAGCGGGAGACCAAATGAGCAGTTCTTC. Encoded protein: CASSPGTSGRPNEQFF.

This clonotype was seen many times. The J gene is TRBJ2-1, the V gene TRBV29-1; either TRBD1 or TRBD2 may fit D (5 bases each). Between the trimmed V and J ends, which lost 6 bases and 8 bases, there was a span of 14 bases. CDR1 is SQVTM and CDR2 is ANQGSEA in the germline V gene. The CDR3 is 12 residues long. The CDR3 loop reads CSVGEPLDEQFF. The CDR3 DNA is TGCAGCGTGGGGGAGCCGTTGGATGAGCAGTTCTTC.

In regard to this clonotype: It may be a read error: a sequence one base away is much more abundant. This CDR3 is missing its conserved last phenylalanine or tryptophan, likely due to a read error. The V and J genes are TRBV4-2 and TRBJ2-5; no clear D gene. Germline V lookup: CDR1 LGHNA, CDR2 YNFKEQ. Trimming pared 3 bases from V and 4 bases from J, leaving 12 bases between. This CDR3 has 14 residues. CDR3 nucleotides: TGTGCCAGCAGCCATAAGATTCTCTCAGAGACCCAGTACTCC. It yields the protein CASSHKILSETQYS.

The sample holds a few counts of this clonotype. CDR3 sequence (DNA): TGTGCCAGCAGCTTAGATCCAGGGGATAAGTACTTC. This gives the protein CASSLDPGDKYF. The chain uses TRBV7-2 and TRBJ2-7; the D gene is possibly TRBD1 (6 bases). Trimming took off 1 base at V and 11 bases at J, with 12 bases between the two ends. The germline CDR1 and CDR2 sequences are SGHTA and FQGNSA. The CDR3 is made up of 12 amino acids.

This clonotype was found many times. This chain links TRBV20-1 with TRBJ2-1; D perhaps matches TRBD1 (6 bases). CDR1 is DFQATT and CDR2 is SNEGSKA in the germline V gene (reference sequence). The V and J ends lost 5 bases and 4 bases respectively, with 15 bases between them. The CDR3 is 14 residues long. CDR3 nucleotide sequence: TGCAGTGCTCAAGGTCCCGGGACATACAATGAGCAGTTCTTC. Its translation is CSAQGPGTYNEQFF.

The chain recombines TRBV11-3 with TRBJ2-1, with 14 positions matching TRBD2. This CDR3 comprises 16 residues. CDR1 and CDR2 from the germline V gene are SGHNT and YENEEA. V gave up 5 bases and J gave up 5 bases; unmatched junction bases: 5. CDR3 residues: CASSSPGLAGDNEQFF. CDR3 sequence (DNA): TGTGCCAGCAGCAGTCCGGGACTAGCGGGAGACAATGAGCAGTTCTTC.

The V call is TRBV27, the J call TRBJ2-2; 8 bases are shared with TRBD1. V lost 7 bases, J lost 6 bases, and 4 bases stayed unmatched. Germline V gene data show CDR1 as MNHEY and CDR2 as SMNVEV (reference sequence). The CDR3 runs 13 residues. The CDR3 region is CASTDREAGELFF. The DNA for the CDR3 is TGTGCCAGCACGGACAGGGAGGCCGGGGAGCTGTTTTTT.

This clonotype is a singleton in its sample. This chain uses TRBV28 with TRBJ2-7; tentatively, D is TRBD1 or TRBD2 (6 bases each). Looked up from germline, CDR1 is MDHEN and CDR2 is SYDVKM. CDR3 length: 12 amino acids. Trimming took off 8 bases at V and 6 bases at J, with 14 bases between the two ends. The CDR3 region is CASAPGASEQYF. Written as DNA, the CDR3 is TGTGCCAGCGCACCGGGGGCAAGCGAGCAGTACTTC.

CDR3 region: CASSWDGRTDTQYF. The CDR3 DNA reads TGTGCCAGCAGCTGGGACGGGCGCACAGATACGCAGTATTTT. The gene calls are TRBV6-1 and TRBJ2-3; the D gene could be TRBD1 or TRBD2 (5 bases each). Germline lookup yields CDR1 MNHNS and CDR2 SASEGT. The CDR3 contains 14 residues. The ends were cut back, 6 bases at V and 1 base at J, with 11 bases in the middle.

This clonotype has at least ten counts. The CDR3 nucleotides read TGCAGTGCTCCCCACATCTCTGGGGCCAACGTCCTGACTTTC. Its protein product is CSAPHISGANVLTF. The V gene is TRBV20-1, the J gene TRBJ2-6; no clear D. Germline CDR1 is DFQATT and CDR2 is SNEGSKA (reference sequence). The CDR3 sequence is 14 residues long. The V gene lost 5 bases and the J gene lost 0 bases, with 8 bases spanning the gap.

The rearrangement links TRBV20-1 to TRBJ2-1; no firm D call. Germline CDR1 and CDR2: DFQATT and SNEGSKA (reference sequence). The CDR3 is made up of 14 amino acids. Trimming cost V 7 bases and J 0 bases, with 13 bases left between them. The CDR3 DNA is TGCAGTGTTCCGTCTCAAATCTCCTACAATGAGCAGTTCTTC. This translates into CSVPSQISYNEQFF.

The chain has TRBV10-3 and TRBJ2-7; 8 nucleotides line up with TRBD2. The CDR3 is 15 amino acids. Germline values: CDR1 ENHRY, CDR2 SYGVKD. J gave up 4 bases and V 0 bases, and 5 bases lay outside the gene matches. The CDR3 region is CAISESAGGGYEQYF. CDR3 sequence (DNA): TGTGCCATCAGTGAGTCGGCGGGGGGCGGGTACGAGCAGTACTTC.

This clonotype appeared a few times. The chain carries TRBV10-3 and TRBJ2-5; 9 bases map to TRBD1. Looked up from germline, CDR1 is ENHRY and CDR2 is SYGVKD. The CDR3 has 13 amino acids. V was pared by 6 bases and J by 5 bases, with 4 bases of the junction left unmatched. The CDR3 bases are TGTGCCATCAGGGACAGGGGCGGCGAGACCCAGTACTTC. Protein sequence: CAIRDRGGETQYF.

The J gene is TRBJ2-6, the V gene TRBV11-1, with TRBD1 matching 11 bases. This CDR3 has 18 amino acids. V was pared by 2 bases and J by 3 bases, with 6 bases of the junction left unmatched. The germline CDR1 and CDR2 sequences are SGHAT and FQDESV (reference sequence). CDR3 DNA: TGTGCCAGCAGCTTACGGACAGGGGGCGCAAATGGGGCCAACGTCCTGACTTTC. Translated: CASSLRTGGANGANVLTF.

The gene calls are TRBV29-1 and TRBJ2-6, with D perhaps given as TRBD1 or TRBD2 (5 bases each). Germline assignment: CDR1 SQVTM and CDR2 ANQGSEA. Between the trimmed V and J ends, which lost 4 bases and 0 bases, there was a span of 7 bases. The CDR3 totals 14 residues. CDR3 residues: CSVGDLSGANVLTF. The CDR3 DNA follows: TGCAGCGTTGGGGACCTCTCTGGGGCCAACGTCCTGACTTTC.

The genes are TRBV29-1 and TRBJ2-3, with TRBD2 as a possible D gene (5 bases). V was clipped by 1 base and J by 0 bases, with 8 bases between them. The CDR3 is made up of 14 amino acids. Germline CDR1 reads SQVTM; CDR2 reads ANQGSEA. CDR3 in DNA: TGCAGCGTTGAAGCAGCGGTTAGCACAGATACGCAGTATTTT. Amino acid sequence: CSVEAAVSTDTQYF.

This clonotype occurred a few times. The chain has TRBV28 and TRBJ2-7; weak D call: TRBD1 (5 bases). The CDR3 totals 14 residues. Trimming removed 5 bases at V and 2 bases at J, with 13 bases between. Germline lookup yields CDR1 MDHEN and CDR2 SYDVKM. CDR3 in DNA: TGTGCCAGCAGTCCAACAGGATTTACCTACGAGCAGTACTTC. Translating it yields CASSPTGFTYEQYF.